This entry lists 26 T cell receptor beta chains sequenced from one sample in a study of T cells in Graves' hyperthyroidism and ophthalmopathy (dated by TCRdb to about 2019). The protocol used for the library was multiplex PCR. The sequencer listed for this sample is Illumina HiSeq 2000. The TCR beta CDR3 regions were amplified from RNA transcripts. The TCR CDR3 was subjected to a first round of RT-PCR using the HTBI primer set and the Qiagen OneStep RT-PCR kit. TCRdb cleaned the public reads at Q25 with fastp, built clones with MiXCR and kept in-frame beta chains. Entries are consolidated by CDR3 protein sequence, retaining the most common genes and DNA. The sample profile shows a few hundred thousand distinct CDR3 sequences; over 11% of them were found once. The ten largest clones represent 5.5% to 7.5% of the sample. Sequencing used blood. These receptor sequences come from a woman aged 25 to 39 with Graves' hyperthyroidism that later progressed to Graves' ophthalmopathy.

This clonotype was seen a few times. The rearrangement joins TRBV3-1 to TRBJ2-1, with 8 positions matching TRBD2. Germline V gene data show CDR1 as LGHDT and CDR2 as YNNKEL (reference sequence). The ends lost 8 bases at V and 3 bases at J; junction bases unmatched: 12. The CDR3 contains 16 residues. The CDR3, as DNA: TGTGCCAGCGCCTCGACTAGCGCATCCCGCTACAATGAGCAGTTCTTC. Its protein is CASASTSASRYNEQFF.

The chain joins TRBV6-1 to TRBJ2-7; TRBD1 matches at 9 bases. J gave up 1 base and V 10 bases, and 11 bases lay outside the gene matches. There are 15 residues in the CDR3. In germline, CDR1 is MNHNS, CDR2 SASEGT. The CDR3 nucleotides read TGTGCCACCGAACCCAGACAGGGGGGATCCTACGAGCAGTACTTC. This gives the protein CATEPRQGGSYEQYF.

This clonotype was seen more than once but under ten times. The rearrangement uses TRBV24-1 and TRBJ2-2, with D tentatively TRBD2 (6 bases). Trimming took 10 bases from V and 0 from J, leaving 8 bases between them. CDR1 is KGHDR, CDR2 SFDVKD, per germline. The CDR3 spans 13 residues. The CDR3 loop is CATGLPNTGELFF. The DNA for the CDR3 is TGTGCCACGGGACTTCCGAACACCGGGGAGCTGTTTTTT.

The chain has TRBV12-3 or TRBV12-4 and TRBJ1-2, with D possibly matching TRBD1 (6 bases). Trimming took 7 bases from V and 7 from J, leaving 16 bases between them. This CDR3 is 13 amino acids long. The CDR3 spells CASTPGGRVGYTF. DNA for the CDR3: TGTGCCAGCACTCCCGGGGGGCGGGTTGGCTACACCTTC.

This clonotype occurred many times. This sequence joins TRBV29-1 and TRBJ2-7; D gene unclear. V was cut by 4 bases and J by 4 bases, with 11 bases left in between. This CDR3 contains 12 residues. Germline CDR1 SQVTM, CDR2 ANQGSEA. The CDR3 bases are TGCAGCGTTGGAGCCTTTGGGTACGAGCAGTACTTC. Protein product: CSVGAFGYEQYF.

This clonotype occurred a few times. V and J are TRBV19 and TRBJ2-7; no definite D call. Germline CDR1 is LNHDA and CDR2 is SQIVND (reference sequence). The CDR3 sequence is 15 residues long. V lost 6 bases and J lost 6, with 21 bases in between. Here the CDR3 reads CASSQDKTVVSEQYF. For the CDR3, the DNA is TGTGCCAGTAGCCAAGATAAGACGGTCGTCAGCGAGCAGTACTTC.

This clonotype was observed many times. The chain is built from TRBV11-3 and TRBJ2-1; no firm D call. The ends were cut back, 5 bases at V and 10 bases at J, with 18 bases in the middle. This CDR3 is 14 amino acids long. Germline V gene sequence: CDR1 SGHNT, CDR2 YENEEA. The CDR3 nucleotides are TGTGCCAGCAGCCCATTCGTGTCAGAAAGCGAGCAGTTCTTC. Translating gives CASSPFVSESEQFF.

In its sample, this clonotype was seen many times. Here the CDR3 DNA reads TGTGCCTGGAGTGAAGACAGGGGCAATGAGCAGTTCTTC. Its translation is CAWSEDRGNEQFF. V is TRBV30 and J is TRBJ2-1; 8 bases map to TRBD1. V lost 1 base, J lost 6 bases, and 2 bases stayed unmatched. Germline CDR1 reads GTSNPN; CDR2 reads SVGIG (reference sequence). The CDR3 totals 13 residues.

This clonotype showed up many times. V is TRBV7-8 and J is TRBJ2-1, with 9 bases that match TRBD2. Trimming removed 1 base from V and 9 bases from J; junction bases left unmatched: 7. This CDR3 is 15 amino acids long. CDR1 is SGHVS and CDR2 is FQNEAQ in the germline V gene. CDR3 residues: CASSLEVSGSIEQFF. DNA of the CDR3: TGTGCCAGCAGCTTAGAGGTTAGCGGGAGTATTGAGCAGTTCTTC.

The rearrangement joins TRBV10-2 to TRBJ2-7; 9 positions agree with TRBD1. The junction had 7 bases not matched to a gene; V was cut back by 8 bases and J by 2 bases. In germline, CDR1 is WSHSY, CDR2 SAAADI. The CDR3 consists of 14 residues. The CDR3 is CASQPGTGPYEQYF. The CDR3 coding sequence is TGCGCCAGCCAACCCGGGACAGGGCCCTACGAGCAGTACTTC.

This clonotype was observed at least ten times. This chain links TRBV12-3 or TRBV12-4 with TRBJ1-5; tentatively, D is TRBD1 (5 bases). V was trimmed by 5 bases and J by 7 bases, leaving 15 bases between them. This CDR3 contains 14 residues. CDR3 DNA sequence: TGTGCCAGCAGTGCCGGACAATTAGTACAGCCCCAGCATTTT. It codes for CASSAGQLVQPQHF.

This chain uses TRBV7-2 with TRBJ2-7, with no clear D. In germline, CDR1 is SGHTA, CDR2 FQGNSA. Trimming removed 5 bases at V and 1 base at J, with 12 bases between. The CDR3 is 14 residues long. In nucleotides, the CDR3 is TGTGCCAGCAGCCCAACGGTCGCTTCCTACGAGCAGTACTTC. The encoded protein is CASSPTVASYEQYF.

In the case of this clonotype: The conserved phenylalanine or tryptophan is not found at the CDR3 terminus, so this likely reflects a read error. The chain combines TRBV5-1 with TRBJ1-5, with no clear D. Germline-derived CDR1 and CDR2 are SGHRS and YFSETQ. The V and J ends lost 1 base and 5 bases respectively, with 13 bases between them. The CDR3 totals 15 residues. The CDR3 nucleotides read TGCGCCAGCAGCTTGACGGGGTCCCCCGATCAGCCCCAGCATTCT. This translates into CASSLTGSPDQPQHS.

This clonotype occurred many times. This chain links TRBV2 with TRBJ2-1, with TRBD2 matching 8 bases. The germline V gene encodes CDR1 SNHLY and CDR2 FYNNEI. The CDR3 spans 15 residues. Trimming cost V 7 bases and J 2 bases; bases outside gene matches: 7. The CDR3 DNA follows: TGTGCCAGCACTAGAGCGGGAGCACCCTACAATGAGCAGTTCTTC. It yields the protein CASTRAGAPYNEQFF.

This chain links TRBV27 with TRBJ2-7; TRBD1 agrees at 8 bases. Germline loops: CDR1 MNHEY, CDR2 SMNVEV (reference sequence). The CDR3 covers 15 residues. The J segment lost 5 bases and the V segment lost 5 bases, leaving 11 bases of the junction unmatched. The CDR3 nucleotides are TGTGCCAGCAGTCTAGGACAGGGAGGATCCGACGAGCAGTACTTC. This sequence encodes CASSLGQGGSDEQYF.

This chain uses TRBV5-1 with TRBJ2-7; 7 bases match TRBD1. V was clipped by 0 bases and J by 5 bases; unmatched bases: 5. Germline V gives CDR1 SGHRS, CDR2 YFSETQ. The CDR3 runs to 14 residues. The CDR3 loop is CASSLGQGVDEQYF. The CDR3 DNA reads TGCGCCAGCAGCTTGGGGCAGGGGGTGGACGAGCAGTACTTC.

The gene calls are TRBV30 and TRBJ1-1; possibly TRBD1 for D (6 bases). V lost 3 bases to trimming and J lost 6 bases, with 14 bases between them. The CDR3 is made up of 13 amino acids. Germline CDR1 and CDR2: GTSNPN and SVGIG (reference sequence). The DNA of the CDR3 is TGTGCCTGGAGCCAAGGGGGGTCCGCTGAAGCTTTCTTT. Protein sequence: CAWSQGGSAEAFF.

In this sample, this clonotype turned up many times. V gene TRBV30 combines with J gene TRBJ2-5; D not certain. Germline CDR1 is GTSNPN and CDR2 is SVGIG (reference sequence). Trimming cost V 4 bases and J 4 bases, with 4 bases left between them. The CDR3 sequence is 10 residues long. CDR3 residues: CAWKPETQYF. The CDR3 DNA follows: TGTGCCTGGAAACCAGAGACCCAGTACTTC.

Points on this clonotype: A much larger clone lies a single base off, so this may be a read error. The J gene is TRBJ1-6, the V gene TRBV13, with D unresolved. CDR1 is PRHDT and CDR2 is FYEKMQ in the germline V gene (reference sequence). Trimming removed 5 bases from V and 7 bases from J, with 15 bases in between. CDR3 length: 15 amino acids. The CDR3, as DNA: TGTGCCAGCAGCCCTTCTGAGGGATTGAATTCACCCCTCCACTTT. Translating gives CASSPSEGLNSPLHF.

The chain recombines TRBV20-1 with TRBJ2-6, with 8 nucleotides matching TRBD2. The CDR3 is 17 amino acids. V lost 1 base, J lost 0 bases, and 5 bases stayed unmatched. Germline lookup yields CDR1 DFQATT and CDR2 SNEGSKA (reference sequence). The DNA of the CDR3 is TGCAGTGCTAGAGGCGGTAGCGGGGACTCTGGGGCCAACGTCCTGACTTTC. Translated: CSARGGSGDSGANVLTF.

This clonotype was seen a handful of times. This rearrangement joins TRBV28 to TRBJ1-3, with a possible D match to TRBD1 (6 bases). CDR1 MDHEN and CDR2 SYDVKM come from the germline V gene. The CDR3 covers 17 residues. Trimming took off 6 bases at V and 0 bases at J, with 18 bases between the two ends. CDR3 protein: CASSPSGGPLSGNTIYF. DNA of the CDR3: TGTGCCAGCAGCCCTTCCGGGGGCCCCCTCTCTGGAAACACCATATATTTT.

This clonotype was counted between two and nine times. V and J are TRBV4-1 and TRBJ1-1; D call uncertain. There are 14 residues in the CDR3. V was trimmed by 5 bases and J by 0 bases, leaving 10 bases between them. Per germline, CDR1 MGHRA and CDR2 YSYEKL. CDR3 coding DNA: TGCGCCAGCAGCGCTGGCAGTTTGAACACTGAAGCTTTCTTT. As protein: CASSAGSLNTEAFF.

This clonotype was picked up many times. J is TRBJ1-2 and V is TRBV7-2; 9 nucleotides match TRBD1. Losses at the gene ends were 5 bases for V and 2 bases for J; bases not matched to a gene: 9. The CDR3 loop spans 16 amino acids. Germline-derived CDR1 and CDR2 are SGHTA and FQGNSA. The CDR3 DNA reads TGTGCCAGCAGCACCAAGGGTACAGGGGGCAACTATGGCTACACCTTC. Amino acid sequence: CASSTKGTGGNYGYTF.

This clonotype was recorded at least ten times. The chain employs TRBV3-1 and TRBJ1-1; no firm D call. The CDR3 spans 13 residues. The V gene's germline CDR1 is LGHDT and CDR2 YNNKEL (reference sequence). V lost 3 bases and J 1 base, leaving 6 bases between the germline ends. Here the CDR3 reads CASSHDRNTEAFF. CDR3 nucleotides: TGTGCCAGCAGCCACGACCGGAACACTGAAGCTTTCTTT.

This chain connects TRBV7-6 to TRBJ1-3; 8 bases map to TRBD1. V lost 3 bases to trimming and J lost 4 bases; unmatched junction nucleotides: 5. The CDR3 sequence is 15 residues long. CDR1 and CDR2 (germline): SGHVS, FNYEAQ. The CDR3 coding sequence is TGTGCCAGCAGCTTGACAGGGGAGATAGGAAACACCATATATTTT. The encoded protein is CASSLTGEIGNTIYF. Together with reference TRBV7-6 and TRBJ1-3, the CDR3 gives the full variable domain: GAGVSQSPRYKVTKRGQDVALRCDPISGHVSLYWYRQALGQGPEFLTYFNYEAQQDKSGLPNDRFSAERPEGSISTLTIQRTEQRDSAMYRCASSLTGEIGNTIYFGEGSWLTVV.

This clonotype was picked up many times. The chain is built from TRBV2 and TRBJ2-7; no clear D. This CDR3 region has 10 residues. Germline V gene sequence: CDR1 SNHLY, CDR2 FYNNEI. V was pared by 8 bases and J by 3 bases, with 5 bases between. The CDR3 DNA sequence: TGTGCCAGCTTCGGCTACGAGCAGTACTTC. It specifies CASFGYEQYF. Full variable domain (missing parts from reference TRBV2 and TRBJ2-7): EPEVTQTPSHQVTQMGQEVILRCVPISNHLYFYWYRQILGQKVEFLVSFYNNEISEKSEIFDDQFSVERPDGSNFTLKIRSTKLEDSAMYFCASFGYEQYFGPGTRLTVT.